These T cell receptor beta chains were read from a single sample in a study of OX40 agonist ivuxolimab in advanced cancers. The protocol was immunoSEQ multiplex PCR, while the TCRdb copy is restricted to in-frame clones and leaves out a portion. The sample lists some 30,000 clones, about nine tenths occurring once. Source: CD4+ or CD8+ T cells sorted from blood, taken in a trial of the OX40 agonist ivuxolimab. Receptors originate from an adult with an advanced solid tumor such as melanoma, head and neck, liver or kidney cancer. Each CDR3 is given with its conserved first and last residue. Each record gives: CDR3 protein, CDR3 DNA, J gene, clone size, D gene, CDR3 length, V gene. A D gene is named only where the DNA matches it firmly. A clone size is listed for some rows: how often the clone was seen (once, few, many), or a class if it is expanded.

CASSLGGPDTQYF	TGTGCCAGCAGCTTAGGTGGTCCAGATACGCAGTATTTT	TRBJ2-3	.	.	13	TRBV7-8
CASSSYRNTGELFF	TGTGCCAGCAGCTCCTACAGGAACACCGGGGAGCTGTTTTTT	TRBJ2-2	.	.	14	TRBV7-9
CASSLTSGYQETQYF	TGTGCCAGTAGCCTGACTAGCGGATACCAAGAGACCCAGTACTTC	TRBJ2-5	.	TRBD2	15	TRBV19
CASSSGTGGWYGYTF	TGTGCCAGCAGTTCGGGGACAGGGGGATGGTATGGCTACACCTTC	TRBJ1-2	.	TRBD1	15	TRBV27
CASSPFPRDITSYNEQFF	TGTGCCAGCAGCCCTTTTCCCCGGGACATCACTTCCTACAATGAGCAGTTCTTC	TRBJ2-1	.	.	18	TRBV11-2
CASGGQGINQPQHF	TGTGCCAGCGGGGGACAGGGTATCAATCAGCCCCAGCATTTT	TRBJ1-5	.	TRBD1	14	TRBV7-9
CATSPDRETYNEQFF	TGTGCCACCAGCCCGGACAGGGAAACCTACAATGAGCAGTTCTTC	TRBJ2-1	.	TRBD1	15	TRBV15
CASSLRFRGVDEQFF	TGTGCCAGCAGCTTACGGTTCAGGGGAGTTGATGAGCAGTTCTTC	TRBJ2-1	.	.	15	TRBV7-6
CASSFGQDQPQHF	TGTGCCAGCAGCTTTGGACAGGATCAGCCCCAGCATTTT	TRBJ1-5	few	TRBD1	13	TRBV5-4
CATRGENYEQYF	TGTGCCACCCGGGGGGAAAACTACGAGCAGTACTTC	TRBJ2-7	.	TRBD2	12	TRBV7-9
CASSLWTDTQYF	TGTGCCAGCAGCTTATGGACAGATACGCAGTATTTT	TRBJ2-3	.	.	12	TRBV7-6
CASSLTGTGRDQPQHF	TGCGCCAGCAGCCTCACCGGGACAGGGAGGGATCAGCCCCAGCATTTT	TRBJ1-5	.	TRBD1	16	TRBV4-1
CASSPVGGFNQPQHF	TGTGCCAGCAGTCCCGTGGGGGGGTTTAATCAGCCCCAGCATTTT	TRBJ1-5	.	.	15	TRBV27
CASSPHPGTQYF	TGTGCCAGCAGCCCACACCCGGGGACCCAGTACTTC	TRBJ2-5	.	.	12	TRBV14
CASRLAGGPGELFF	TGTGCCAGCAGACTAGCGGGAGGGCCCGGGGAGCTGTTTTTT	TRBJ2-2	.	TRBD2	14	TRBV27
CAWSVQGYQPQHF	TGTGCCTGGAGTGTACAGGGGTATCAGCCCCAGCATTTT	TRBJ1-5	.	TRBD1	13	TRBV30
CASSLFGRGQNTEAFF	TGTGCCAGCAGCTTATTTGGCAGGGGACAGAACACTGAAGCTTTCTTT	TRBJ1-1	.	.	16	TRBV11-2
CAISKGANTEAFF	TGTGCCATCAGTAAGGGGGCGAACACTGAAGCTTTCTTT	TRBJ1-1	.	TRBD1	13	TRBV6-1